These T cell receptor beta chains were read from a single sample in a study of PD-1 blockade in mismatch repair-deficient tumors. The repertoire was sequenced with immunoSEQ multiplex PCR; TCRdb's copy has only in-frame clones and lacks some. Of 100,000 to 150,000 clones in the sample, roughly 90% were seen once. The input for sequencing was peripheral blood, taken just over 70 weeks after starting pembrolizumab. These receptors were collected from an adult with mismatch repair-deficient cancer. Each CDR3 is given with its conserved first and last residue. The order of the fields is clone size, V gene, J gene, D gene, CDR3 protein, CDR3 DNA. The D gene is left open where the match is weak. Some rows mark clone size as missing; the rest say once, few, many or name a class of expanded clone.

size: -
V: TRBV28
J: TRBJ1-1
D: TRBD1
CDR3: CASSFGDRAPEAFF
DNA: TGTGCCAGCAGCTTTGGTGACAGGGCCCCTGAAGCTTTCTTT

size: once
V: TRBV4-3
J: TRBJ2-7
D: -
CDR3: CASSQATGFSPYEQYF
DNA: TGCGCCAGCAGCCAAGCTACCGGGTTCTCCCCCTACGAGCAGTACTTC

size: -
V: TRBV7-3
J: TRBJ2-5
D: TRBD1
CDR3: CASSLTGQGETQYF
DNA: TGTGCCAGCAGCTTAACGGGACAGGGTGAGACCCAGTACTTC

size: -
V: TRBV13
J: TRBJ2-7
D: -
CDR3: CASSGGRERVYEQYF
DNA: TGTGCCAGCAGCGGGGGGCGGGAGAGGGTCTACGAGCAGTACTTC

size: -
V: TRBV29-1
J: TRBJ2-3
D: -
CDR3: CSVSGGGSSTDTQYF
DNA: TGCAGCGTGAGCGGTGGGGGATCTAGCACAGATACGCAGTATTTT

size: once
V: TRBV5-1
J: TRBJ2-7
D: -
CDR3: CASSLVGFHYEQYF
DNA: TGCGCCAGCAGCTTAGTGGGCTTCCACTACGAGCAGTACTTC

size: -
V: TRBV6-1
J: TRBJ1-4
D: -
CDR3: CASSELQGTNEKLFF
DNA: TGTGCCAGCAGTGAATTACAGGGTACTAATGAAAAACTGTTTTTT

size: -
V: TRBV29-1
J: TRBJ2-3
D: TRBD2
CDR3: CSVLVAGWDTDTQYF
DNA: TGCAGCGTTTTGGTAGCGGGATGGGACACAGATACGCAGTATTTT

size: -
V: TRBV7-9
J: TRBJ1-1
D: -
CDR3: CASSSTHLTRGTEAFF
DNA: TGTGCCAGCAGCTCGACCCATTTAACCCGAGGCACTGAAGCTTTCTTT

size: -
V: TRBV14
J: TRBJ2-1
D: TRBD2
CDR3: CASSPRREGAWQFF
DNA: TGTGCCAGCAGCCCGCGGCGGGAGGGGGCATGGCAGTTCTTC

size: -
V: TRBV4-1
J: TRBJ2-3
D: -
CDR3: CASSQDRDTQYF
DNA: TGCGCCAGCAGCCAAGATCGAGATACGCAGTATTTT

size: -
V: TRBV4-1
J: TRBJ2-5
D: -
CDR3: CASSQDVGRGGETQYF
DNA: TGCGCCAGCAGCCAAGATGTAGGTAGGGGGGGAGAGACCCAGTACTTC

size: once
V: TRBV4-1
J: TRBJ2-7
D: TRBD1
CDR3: CASSHRDRSSYEQYF
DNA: TGCGCCAGCAGCCACAGGGACAGAAGCTCCTACGAGCAGTACTTC

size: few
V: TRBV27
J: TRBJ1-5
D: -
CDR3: CASSLSYTTGQPQHF
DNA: TGTGCCAGCAGTTTATCGTATACCACGGGACAGCCCCAGCATTTT

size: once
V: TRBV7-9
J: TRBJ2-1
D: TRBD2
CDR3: CASSFSGLAGVRHEQFF
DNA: TGTGCCAGCAGCTTCAGTGGACTAGCGGGAGTTCGGCATGAGCAGTTCTTC

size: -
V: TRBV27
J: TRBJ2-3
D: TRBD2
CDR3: CASSLAGATDTQYF
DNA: TGTGCCAGCAGTCTAGCGGGAGCCACAGATACGCAGTATTTT

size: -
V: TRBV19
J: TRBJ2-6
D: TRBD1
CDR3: CASSTGQGAVGANVLTF
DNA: TGTGCCAGTAGTACGGGACAGGGGGCGGTAGGGGCCAACGTCCTGACTTTC

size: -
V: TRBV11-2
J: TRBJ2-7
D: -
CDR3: CASSSGGTYEQYF
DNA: TGTGCCAGCAGCTCCGGTGGGACCTACGAGCAGTACTTC

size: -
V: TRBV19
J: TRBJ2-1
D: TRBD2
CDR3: CASSLAGGANEQFF
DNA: TGTGCCAGTTCGCTAGCGGGAGGTGCCAATGAGCAGTTCTTC

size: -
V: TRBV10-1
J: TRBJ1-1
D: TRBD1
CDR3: CASSLDRGTEAFF
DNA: TGCGCCAGCAGCCTTGACAGGGGCACTGAAGCTTTCTTT

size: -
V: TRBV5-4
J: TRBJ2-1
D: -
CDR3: CASSETLNEQFF
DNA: TGTGCCAGCAGCGAAACTCTAAATGAGCAGTTCTTC

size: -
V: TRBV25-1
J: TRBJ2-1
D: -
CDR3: CASSDSRTTYNEQFF
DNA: TGTGCCAGCAGTGATAGCCGTACGACCTACAATGAGCAGTTCTTC

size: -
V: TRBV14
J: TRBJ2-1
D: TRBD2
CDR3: CASSTGTRIDEQFF
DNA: TGTGCCAGCAGCACCGGGACTAGGATTGATGAGCAGTTCTTC

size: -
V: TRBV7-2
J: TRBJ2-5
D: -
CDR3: CASSQQATQYF
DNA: TGTGCCAGCAGCCAACAGGCGACCCAGTACTTC

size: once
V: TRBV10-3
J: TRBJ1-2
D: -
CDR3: CAISDAGGKFNYGYTF
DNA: TGTGCCATCAGTGACGCGGGGGGGAAATTTAACTATGGCTACACCTTC

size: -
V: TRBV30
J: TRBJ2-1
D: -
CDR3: CAQDRSSYNEQFF
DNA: TGTGCCCAAGACAGGAGCTCCTACAATGAGCAGTTCTTC

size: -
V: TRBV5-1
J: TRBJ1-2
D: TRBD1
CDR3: CASSQTQGHGYTF
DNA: TGCGCCAGCAGCCAGACACAGGGGCATGGCTACACCTTC

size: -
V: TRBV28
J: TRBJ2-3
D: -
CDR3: CASSLRGVRDTQYF
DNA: TGTGCCAGCAGTTTACGGGGAGTTAGAGATACGCAGTATTTT

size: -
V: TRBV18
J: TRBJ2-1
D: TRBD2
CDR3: CASSPGRESHNEQFF
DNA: TGTGCCAGCTCACCAGGGCGGGAGTCCCACAATGAGCAGTTCTTC

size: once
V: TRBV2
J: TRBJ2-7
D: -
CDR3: CASSAPDSGFIYEQYF
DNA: TGTGCCAGCAGTGCGCCGGACTCCGGTTTTATCTACGAGCAGTACTTC

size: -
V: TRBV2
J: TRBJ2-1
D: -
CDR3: CASSDSYNEQFF
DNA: TGTGCCAGCAGTGACAGCTACAATGAGCAGTTCTTC

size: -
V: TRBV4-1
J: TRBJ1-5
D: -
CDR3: CASSQVSGRLNQPQHF
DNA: TGCGCCAGCAGCCAAGTATCTGGGAGGCTCAATCAGCCCCAGCATTTT

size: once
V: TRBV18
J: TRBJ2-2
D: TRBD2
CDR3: CASSGTSGSNPGELFF
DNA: TGTGCCAGCTCGGGGACTAGCGGGAGTAATCCCGGGGAGCTGTTTTTT

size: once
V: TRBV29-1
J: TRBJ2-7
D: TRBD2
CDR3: CSVVGLADEQYF
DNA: TGCAGCGTTGTGGGACTAGCGGACGAGCAGTACTTC

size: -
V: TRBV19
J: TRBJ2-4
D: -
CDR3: CASSTRDVAKNIQYF
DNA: TGTGCCAGTAGTACAAGGGATGTAGCCAAAAACATTCAGTACTTC

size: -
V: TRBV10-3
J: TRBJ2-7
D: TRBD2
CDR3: CAISRTSGSYEQYF
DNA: TGTGCCATCAGCCGGACTAGCGGGAGCTACGAGCAGTACTTC

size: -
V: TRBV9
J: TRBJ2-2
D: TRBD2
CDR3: CASSVGSGRAHGELFF
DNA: TGTGCCAGCAGCGTAGGTAGCGGGAGGGCCCACGGGGAGCTGTTTTTT

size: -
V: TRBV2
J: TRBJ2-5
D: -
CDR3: CASSEGSLALQETQYF
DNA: TGTGCCAGCAGTGAAGGAAGTCTAGCGCTCCAAGAGACCCAGTACTTC

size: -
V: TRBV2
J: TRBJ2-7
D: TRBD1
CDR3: CASSFLSDRDTAYEQYF
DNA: TGTGCCAGCAGTTTCCTTTCCGACAGGGATACGGCCTACGAGCAGTACTTC

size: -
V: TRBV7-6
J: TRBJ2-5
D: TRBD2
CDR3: CASSTLAGGGETQYF
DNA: TGTGCCAGCAGCACCTTAGCGGGAGGGGGTGAGACCCAGTACTTC

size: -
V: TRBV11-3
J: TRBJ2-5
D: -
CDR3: CASRPIGGDQETQYF
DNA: TGTGCCAGCAGACCAATAGGCGGAGACCAAGAGACCCAGTACTTC

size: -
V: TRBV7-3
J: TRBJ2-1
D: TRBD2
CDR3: CASSWMTSERDEQFF
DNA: TGTGCCAGCAGCTGGATGACTAGCGAGAGGGATGAGCAGTTCTTC

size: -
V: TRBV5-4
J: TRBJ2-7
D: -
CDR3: CASSSGPSLLYEQYF
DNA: TGTGCCAGCAGCTCCGGACCGTCTTTACTATACGAGCAGTACTTC